A selection of T cell receptor beta chains follows, all from one sample in a study of naive and memory T cell subsets. TCRdb re-derived calls from the 5' RACE reads in MiXCR, one entry per CDR3 protein. The sample lists about 62,000 distinct CDR3 sequences; approximately 8% were seen once. Receptor source: a female donor in good health. The CDR3 runs from the conserved cysteine through the conserved F or W.

>TRBV15|TRBJ2-1
CATSRSLGSVGGGQFF
>TRBV2|TRBJ1-1
CASSDPLGTEAFF
>TRBV27|TRBJ1-5
CASSVLQGASNQPQHF
>TRBV6-5|TRBJ2-1
CASSYRRGYNEQFF
>TRBV12-3/TRBV12-4|TRBJ1-1
CASSPRGRGRTEAFF
>TRBV2|TRBJ1-5
CASKRAGNSNQPQHF
>TRBV12-3/TRBV12-4|TRBJ2-1
CASSLQGGGALDEQFF
>TRBV6-4|TRBJ2-5
CAFSRGREETQYF
>TRBV28|TRBJ2-1
CASSLVVKNEQFF
>TRBV27|TRBJ2-7
CASSLGVPYEQYF
>TRBV7-2|TRBJ2-7
CASSYQPGTSYEQYF
>TRBV3-1|TRBJ2-3
CASSRSKNPDTQYF
>TRBV28|TRBJ2-1
CASSLVGAGKFNEQFF
>TRBV14|TRBJ2-3
CASSQRRLAGRDTQYF
>TRBV7-3|TRBJ2-3
CASSLSSTGLKYF
>TRBV30|TRBJ2-3
CAWSYSGTDTQYF
>TRBV28|TRBJ2-3
CASSFGGRVDTQYF
>TRBV5-1|TRBJ2-5
CASSLVGRGRETQYF
>TRBV20-1|TRBJ2-5
CSARPGQGVETQYF
>TRBV9|TRBJ2-3
CASSRAVVGTDTQYF
>TRBV20-1|TRBJ2-7
CSAMVLGGYEQYF
>TRBV29-1|TRBJ2-5
CRAGGGPQETQYF
>TRBV28|TRBJ2-4
CASSYAGRDIQYF
>TRBV20-1|TRBJ1-1
CSALVNRLNTEAFF
>TRBV5-5|TRBJ2-7
CASSLGTGSPYEQYF
>TRBV13|TRBJ1-1
CASSLKSSMNTEAFF
>TRBV29-1|TRBJ1-2
CSVEDRRQGDYGYTF
>TRBV6-5|TRBJ2-3
CASSTTPGTDTQYF
>TRBV3-1|TRBJ1-5
CASSHLGYQPQHF
>TRBV7-9|TRBJ1-5
CASSLDRYQPQNF
>TRBV29-1|TRBJ2-7
CSVGQGSSYEQYF
>TRBV11-2|TRBJ2-5
CASSVGLLETQYF
>TRBV3-1|TRBJ2-5
CASSQAGGRAETQYF
>TRBV4-1|TRBJ2-5
CASSQVLSGLQETQYF
>TRBV7-9|TRBJ1-1
CASSPGRSNTEAFF
>TRBV9|TRBJ1-5
CASSVGPKNQPQHF
>TRBV27|TRBJ2-7
CASSHDYEQYF
>TRBV7-2|TRBJ2-3
CASRAGLAVVTDTQYF
>TRBV6-6|TRBJ2-3
CASSFPGGGSTDTQYF
>TRBV21-1|TRBJ2-6
CASSKRPQGPCRGSGESGANVLTF
>TRBV3-1|TRBJ2-2
CASSRVPGELFF
>TRBV7-2|TRBJ2-1
CASSSRSLLAAKRGSRYNEQFF
>TRBV20-1|TRBJ1-1
CSANRAGSTEAFF
>TRBV7-9|TRBJ2-5
CASSFAGGPLETQYF
>TRBV2|TRBJ2-3
CASSGPSDTQYF
>TRBV12-3/TRBV12-4|TRBJ1-4
CASSTDRVREKLFF
>TRBV28|TRBJ2-2
CASRNHLGLRNGNGELFF
>TRBV28|TRBJ2-2
CASSFRMTSGITGELFF
>TRBV28|TRBJ2-5
CASSPVQETQYF
>TRBV12-3/TRBV12-4|TRBJ2-7
CASSFHGVYEQYF
>TRBV9|TRBJ1-1
CASSVGVGSEAFF
>TRBV28|TRBJ2-3
CASRGAGGPADTQYF
>TRBV21-1|TRBJ1-4
CASRARRHEKLFF